The clone carrying this T cell receptor beta chain was observed a handful of times. Its antigen is undetermined. Possible read error: a much larger clone is one base away. These data come from a study of post-analysis software for immune sequencing data. Overall study findings and caveats: Patients with multiple sclerosis recorded significantly lower normalized Chao1 diversity than controls, the study found. Patients carried five TRBV segments more frequently than controls did, and TRBV5-6, TRBV5-1 and TRBV20-1 were among them.

The library was made from cDNA and included unique molecular identifiers. TCRdb recomputed calls from the PCR reads with MiXCR, one row per CDR3 protein. The sample has just over 250,000 distinct CDR3 sequences, 36% seen once; the top ten hold around 4.8%. The CDR3 consists of 15 residues. CDR1 and CDR2 (germline): MGHRA, YSYEKL. The rearrangement joins TRBV4-1 to TRBJ2-3; maybe TRBD2 (6 bases). The sequenced sample consisted of blood. This receptor was obtained from a girl aged 10 to 17 with multiple sclerosis. The CDR3 bases are TGCGCCAGCAGCCAATACGGGAGCATCGCAGATATGCAGTATTTT. Protein product: CASSQYGSIADMQYF.